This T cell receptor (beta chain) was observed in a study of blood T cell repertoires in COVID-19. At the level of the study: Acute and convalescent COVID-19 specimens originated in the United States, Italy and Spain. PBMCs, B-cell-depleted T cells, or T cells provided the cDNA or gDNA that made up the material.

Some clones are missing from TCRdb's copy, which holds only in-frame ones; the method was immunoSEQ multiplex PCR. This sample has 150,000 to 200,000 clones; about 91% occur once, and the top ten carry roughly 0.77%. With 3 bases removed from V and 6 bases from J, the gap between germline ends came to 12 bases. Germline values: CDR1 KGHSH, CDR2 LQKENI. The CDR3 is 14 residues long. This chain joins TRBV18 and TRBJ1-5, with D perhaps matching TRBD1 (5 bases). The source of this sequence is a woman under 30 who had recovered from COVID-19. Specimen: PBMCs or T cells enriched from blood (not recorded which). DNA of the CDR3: TGTGCCAGCTCACCTCGGTTCGGGGGTCAGCCCCAGCATTTT. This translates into CASSPRFGGQPQHF.